A single sample is the source of the 5 T cell receptor beta chains below, sequenced in a study of post-analysis software for immune sequencing data. Study-level points and caveats: When patients were compared with controls, 4 or 5 TRBV segments were more frequent, TRBV5-6, TRBV5-1 and TRBV20-1 among them.

Prepared TCR beta cDNA libraries contained unique molecular identifiers. TCRdb reprocessed the PCR reads via MiXCR and lists one record per CDR3 protein. Seen here are some 890,000 distinct CDR3 sequences, approximately 53% observed once, and the top ten hold 4% to 5.5%. Which antigens these TCRs recognize remains unknown. Sequencing used blood. All receptors derive from a girl aged 5-17 years with multiple sclerosis.

The chain links TRBV7-3 to TRBJ1-6; D may be TRBD1 (6 bases). Trimming pared 2 bases from V and 11 bases from J, leaving 13 bases between. The CDR3 totals 14 residues. Germline V gives CDR1 SGHTA, CDR2 FQGTGA. The CDR3, as DNA: TGTGCCAGCAGCTTAGGAGGGAAGGGGGCACCCCTCCACTTT. This encodes CASSLGGKGAPLHF.

The rearrangement links TRBV5-1 to TRBJ2-1; possibly TRBD2 for D (7 bases). CDR3 length equals 13 residues. V lost 7 bases and J lost 5, with 13 bases in between. Germline V gene data show CDR1 as SGHRS and CDR2 as YFSETQ. The CDR3 loop reads CASGRGTNNEQFF. CDR3 sequence (DNA): TGCGCCAGCGGGCGGGGGACAAACAATGAGCAGTTCTTC.

This clonotype was observed a few times. The genes are TRBV12-3 or TRBV12-4 and TRBJ2-1; 7 bases agree with TRBD2. Trimming removed 1 base from V and 9 bases from J; junction bases left unmatched: 15. This CDR3 is built from 17 residues. CDR3 coding DNA: TGTGCCAGCAGTTTAGTCGGTTCGGCTAGCGGTTTGGGTGAGCAGTTCTTC. It specifies CASSLVGSASGLGEQFF.

This clonotype has only a few counts. The J gene is TRBJ2-5, the V gene TRBV20-1, with D perhaps assigned TRBD1 or TRBD2 (5 bases each). Germline CDR1 and CDR2: DFQATT and SNEGSKA (reference sequence). Trimming took 0 bases from V and 11 from J, leaving 19 bases between them. The CDR3 sequence is 14 residues long. CDR3 DNA sequence: TGCAGTGCTAGAGATCTAGGGACGGTGGGGGAGCAGTACTTC. It codes for CSARDLGTVGEQYF.

This clonotype has a single count. The chain is built from TRBV5-1 and TRBJ2-2; 7 nucleotides agree with TRBD1. CDR1 is SGHRS and CDR2 is YFSETQ in the germline V gene. The CDR3 covers 16 residues. The junction had 9 bases not matched to a gene; V was cut back by 1 base and J by 6 bases. This CDR3 is CASSLRAGGTPGELFF. The CDR3 DNA reads TGCGCCAGCAGCTTGAGGGCAGGGGGAACGCCCGGGGAGCTGTTTTTT.